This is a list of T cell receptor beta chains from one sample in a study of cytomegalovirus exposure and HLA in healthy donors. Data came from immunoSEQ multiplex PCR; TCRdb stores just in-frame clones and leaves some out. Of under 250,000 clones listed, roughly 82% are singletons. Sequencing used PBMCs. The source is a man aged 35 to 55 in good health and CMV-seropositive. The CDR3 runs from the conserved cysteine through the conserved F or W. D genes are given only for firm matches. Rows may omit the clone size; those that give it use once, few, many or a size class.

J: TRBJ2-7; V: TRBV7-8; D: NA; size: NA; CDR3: CASSLAYRETYEQYF; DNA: TGTGCCAGCAGCTTAGCATACAGGGAAACCTACGAGCAGTACTTC
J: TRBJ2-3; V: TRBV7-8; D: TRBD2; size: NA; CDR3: CASSLGGLPTDTQYF; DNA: TGTGCCAGCAGCTTAGGGGGACTACCCACAGATACGCAGTATTTT
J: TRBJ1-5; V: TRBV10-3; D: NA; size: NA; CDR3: CATEQDYSNQPQHF; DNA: TGTGCCACCGAGCAGGATTATAGCAATCAGCCCCAGCATTTT
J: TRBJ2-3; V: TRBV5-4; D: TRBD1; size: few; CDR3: CASREGQGLGDTQYF; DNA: TGTGCCAGCAGGGAAGGACAGGGGCTTGGAGATACGCAGTATTTT
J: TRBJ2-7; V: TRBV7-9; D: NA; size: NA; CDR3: CASSPHEAWQYF; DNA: TGTGCCAGCAGCCCTCACGAGGCCTGGCAGTACTTC
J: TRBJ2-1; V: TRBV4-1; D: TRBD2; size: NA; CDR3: CASSQAQTSGRIYNEQFF; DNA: TGCGCCAGCAGCCAAGCACAAACTAGCGGGAGAATCTACAATGAGCAGTTCTTC
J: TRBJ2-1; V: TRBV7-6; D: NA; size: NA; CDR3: CASSFEAGQNEQFF; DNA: TGTGCCAGCAGCTTTGAGGCGGGCCAGAATGAGCAGTTCTTC
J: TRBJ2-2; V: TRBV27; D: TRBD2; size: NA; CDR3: CASSGLAGGTGELFF; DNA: TGTGCCAGCAGCGGACTAGCGGGGGGCACCGGGGAGCTGTTTTTT
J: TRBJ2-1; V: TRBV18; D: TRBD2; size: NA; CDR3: CASSPGLAGEGEQFF; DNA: TGTGCCAGCTCACCCGGACTAGCGGGAGAAGGTGAGCAGTTCTTC
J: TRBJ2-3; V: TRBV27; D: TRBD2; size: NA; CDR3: CASSARTSGEDTQYF; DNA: TGTGCCAGCAGTGCTAGGACTAGTGGGGAAGATACGCAGTATTTT
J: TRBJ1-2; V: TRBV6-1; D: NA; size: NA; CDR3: CASSEAGENYGYTF; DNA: TGTGCCAGCAGTGAAGCTGGAGAAAACTATGGCTACACCTTC
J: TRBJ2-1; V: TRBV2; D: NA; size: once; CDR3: CASSEFWSERIYNEQFF; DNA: TGTGCCAGCAGTGAATTCTGGAGTGAGCGTATCTACAATGAGCAGTTCTTC
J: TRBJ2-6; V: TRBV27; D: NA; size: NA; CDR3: CASSLRGHLSSGANVLTF; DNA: TGTGCCAGCAGTTTAAGGGGACACTTGAGCTCTGGGGCCAACGTCCTGACTTTC
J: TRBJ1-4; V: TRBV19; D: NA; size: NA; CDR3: CASQGQYEKLFF; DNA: TGTGCCAGTCAAGGACAGTATGAAAAACTGTTTTTT
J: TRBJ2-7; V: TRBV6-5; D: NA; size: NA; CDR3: CASSNGQPPLYEQYF; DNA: TGTGCCAGCAGCAACGGACAGCCGCCCTTATACGAGCAGTACTTC
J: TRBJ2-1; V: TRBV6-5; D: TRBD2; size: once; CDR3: CASSYIAGDGNEQFF; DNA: TGTGCCAGCAGTTACATAGCGGGAGATGGCAATGAGCAGTTCTTC
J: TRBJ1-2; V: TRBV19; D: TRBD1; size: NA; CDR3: CASTAIRSGTDIYYGYTF; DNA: TGTGCCAGTACCGCGATCCGCTCCGGGACAGATATCTACTATGGCTACACCTTC
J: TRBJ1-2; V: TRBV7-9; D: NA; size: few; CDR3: CASSLEQGYGYTF; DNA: TGTGCCAGCAGCTTAGAACAGGGCTATGGCTACACCTTC
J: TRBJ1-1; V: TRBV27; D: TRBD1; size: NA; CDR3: CASRSGQGTTEAFF; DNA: TGTGCCAGCAGGTCAGGACAGGGCACCACTGAAGCTTTCTTT
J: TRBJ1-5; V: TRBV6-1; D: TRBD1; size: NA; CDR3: CASELRDRGNQPQHF; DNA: TGTGCCAGCGAGCTGCGGGACAGGGGCAATCAGCCCCAGCATTTT
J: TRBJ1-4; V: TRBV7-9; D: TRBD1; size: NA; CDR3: CASSLELTGGYEKLFF; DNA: TGTGCCAGCAGCTTAGAGTTGACAGGGGGCTATGAAAAACTGTTTTTT
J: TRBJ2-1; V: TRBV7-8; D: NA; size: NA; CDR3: CASSHGLHADNEQFF; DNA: TGTGCCAGCAGCCACGGACTGCATGCCGACAATGAGCAGTTCTTC
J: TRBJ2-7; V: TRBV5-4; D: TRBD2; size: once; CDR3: CASSLELAGVHEQYF; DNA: TGTGCCAGCAGCTTGGAACTAGCGGGCGTCCACGAGCAGTACTTC
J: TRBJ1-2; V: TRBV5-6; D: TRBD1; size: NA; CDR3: CASSLSGRGQDGYTF; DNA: TGTGCCAGCAGCTTGAGCGGCAGGGGGCAAGATGGCTACACCTTC
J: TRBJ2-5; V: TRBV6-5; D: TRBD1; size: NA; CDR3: CASSYGDRGSETQYF; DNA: TGTGCCAGCAGTTATGGGGACAGGGGATCGGAGACCCAGTACTTC
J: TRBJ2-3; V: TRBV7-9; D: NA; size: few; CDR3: CASSYGDTQYF; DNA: TGTGCCAGCAGCTACGGAGATACGCAGTATTTT
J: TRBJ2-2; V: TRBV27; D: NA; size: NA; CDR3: CASSFLRNTGELFF; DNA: TGTGCCAGCAGTTTTCTGAGGAACACCGGGGAGCTGTTTTTT
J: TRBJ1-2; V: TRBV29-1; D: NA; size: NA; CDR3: CSVAFPGGGVYGYTF; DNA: TGCAGCGTTGCCTTCCCCGGGGGTGGTGTCTATGGCTACACCTTC
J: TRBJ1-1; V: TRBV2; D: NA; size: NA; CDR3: CASIAPRGGTEAFF; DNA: TGTGCCAGCATCGCTCCTAGGGGCGGCACTGAAGCTTTCTTT
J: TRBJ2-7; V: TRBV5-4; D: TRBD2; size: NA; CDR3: CASSLRLAGAYEQYF; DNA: TGTGCCAGCAGCTTGCGACTAGCGGGAGCCTACGAGCAGTACTTC
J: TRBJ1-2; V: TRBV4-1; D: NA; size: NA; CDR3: CASSQATQGSGYTF; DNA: TGCGCCAGCAGCCAAGCAACACAGGGTAGTGGCTACACCTTC
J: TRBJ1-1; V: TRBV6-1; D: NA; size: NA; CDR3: CASRLTSGEEAFF; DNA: TGTGCCAGCAGACTCACGTCGGGGGAAGAAGCTTTCTTT
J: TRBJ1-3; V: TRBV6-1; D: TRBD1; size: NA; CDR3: CASRENRGGNTIYF; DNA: TGTGCCAGCAGGGAAAACAGGGGGGGAAACACCATATATTTT
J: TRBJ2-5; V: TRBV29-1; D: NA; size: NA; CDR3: CSVGLRGYQETQYF; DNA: TGCAGCGTTGGACTGCGGGGCTACCAAGAGACCCAGTACTTC
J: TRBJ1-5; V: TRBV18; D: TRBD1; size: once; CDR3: CASSPPGTGNQPQHF; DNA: TGTGCCAGCTCACCGCCCGGGACAGGGAATCAGCCCCAGCATTTT
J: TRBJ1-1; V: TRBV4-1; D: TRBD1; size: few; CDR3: CASSPRYGGQKNTEAFF; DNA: TGCGCCAGCAGCCCAAGATACGGGGGACAGAAGAACACTGAAGCTTTCTTT
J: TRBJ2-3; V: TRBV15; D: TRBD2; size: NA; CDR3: CATSREAGDTDTQYF; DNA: TGTGCCACCAGCAGAGAAGCGGGAGATACAGATACGCAGTATTTT
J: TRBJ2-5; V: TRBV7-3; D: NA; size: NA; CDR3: CASSLSGTGFPGQETQYF; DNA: TGTGCCAGCAGCTTATCGGGTACAGGGTTCCCCGGCCAAGAGACCCAGTACTTC
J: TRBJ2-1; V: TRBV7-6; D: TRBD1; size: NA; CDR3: CASSLQGAYNEQFF; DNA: TGTGCCAGCAGCTTGCAGGGGGCCTACAATGAGCAGTTCTTC
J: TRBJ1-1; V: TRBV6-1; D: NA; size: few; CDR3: CASSEAGFEAFF; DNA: TGTGCCAGCAGTGAAGCCGGGTTTGAAGCTTTCTTT
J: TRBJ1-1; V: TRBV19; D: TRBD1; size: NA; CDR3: CASSEGQITEAFF; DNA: TGTGCCAGTAGTGAGGGACAGATCACTGAAGCTTTCTTT
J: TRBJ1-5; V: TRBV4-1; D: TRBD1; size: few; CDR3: CASSPWDSGNQPQHF; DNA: TGCGCCAGCAGCCCATGGGACAGTGGCAATCAGCCCCAGCATTTT
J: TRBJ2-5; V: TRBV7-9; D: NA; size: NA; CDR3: CASGGQGETQYF; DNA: TGTGCCAGCGGTGGTCAGGGAGAGACCCAGTACTTC
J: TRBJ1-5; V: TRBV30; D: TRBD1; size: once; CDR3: CAWSVLDRGTNQPQHF; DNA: TGTGCCTGGAGTGTATTGGACAGGGGGACCAATCAGCCCCAGCATTTT
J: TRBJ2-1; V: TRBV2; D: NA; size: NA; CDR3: CASSLIGTSYNEQFF; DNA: TGTGCCAGCAGCCTAATCGGGACTTCCTACAATGAGCAGTTCTTC
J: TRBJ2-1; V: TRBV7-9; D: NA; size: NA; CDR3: CASSLVLAGYYNEQFF; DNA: TGTGCCAGCAGCTTAGTATTGGCGGGGTATTACAATGAGCAGTTCTTC
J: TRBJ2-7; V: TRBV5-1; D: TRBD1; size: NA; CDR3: CASREGTADYEQYF; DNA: TGCGCCAGCAGAGAAGGGACAGCAGACTACGAGCAGTACTTC
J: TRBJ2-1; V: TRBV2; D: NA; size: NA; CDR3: CASRATGRGHEQFF; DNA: TGTGCCAGCAGGGCGACGGGAAGAGGCCATGAGCAGTTCTTC
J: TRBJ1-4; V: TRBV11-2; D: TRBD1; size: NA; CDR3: CASSLGGAVDREELFF; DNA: TGTGCCAGCAGCTTAGGGGGGGCCGTAGACAGGGAAGAACTGTTTTTT